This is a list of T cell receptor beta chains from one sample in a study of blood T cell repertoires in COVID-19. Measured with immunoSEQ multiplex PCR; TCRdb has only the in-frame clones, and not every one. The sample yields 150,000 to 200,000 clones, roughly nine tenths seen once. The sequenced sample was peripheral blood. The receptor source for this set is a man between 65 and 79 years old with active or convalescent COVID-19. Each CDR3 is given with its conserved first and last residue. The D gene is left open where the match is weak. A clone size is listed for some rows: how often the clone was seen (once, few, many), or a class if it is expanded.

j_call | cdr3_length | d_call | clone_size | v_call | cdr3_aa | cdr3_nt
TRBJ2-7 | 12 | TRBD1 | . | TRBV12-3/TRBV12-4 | CASSIQGDEQYF | TGTGCCAGCAGCATACAGGGGGACGAGCAGTACTTC
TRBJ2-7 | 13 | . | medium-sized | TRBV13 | CASSSTRTYEQYF | TGTGCCAGCTCATCGACACGGACCTACGAGCAGTACTTC
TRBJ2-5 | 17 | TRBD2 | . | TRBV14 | CASSQGRGLQSGETQYF | TGTGCCAGCAGCCAAGGGAGGGGACTACAGTCGGGGGAGACCCAGTACTTC
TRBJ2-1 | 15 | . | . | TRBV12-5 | CASGLGTGTYNEQFF | TGTGCTAGTGGTTTGGGAACCGGGACATACAATGAGCAGTTCTTC
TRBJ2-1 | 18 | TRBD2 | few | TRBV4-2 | CASSHDSGGVVSYNEQFF | TGTGCCAGCAGCCACGATAGCGGGGGGGTTGTCTCCTACAATGAGCAGTTCTTC
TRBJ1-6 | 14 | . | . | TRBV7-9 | CASSFGQSNSPLHF | TGTGCCAGCAGCTTCGGACAGAGTAATTCACCCCTCCACTTT
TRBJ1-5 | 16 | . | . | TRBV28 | CASSFLLAGGNQPQHF | TGTGCCAGCAGTTTCTTATTGGCGGGAGGGAATCAGCCCCAGCATTTT
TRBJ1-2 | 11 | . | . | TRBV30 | CAWARGYGYTF | TGTGCCTGGGCCCGGGGATATGGCTACACCTTC
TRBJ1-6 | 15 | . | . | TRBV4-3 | CASSKTGFSNSPLHF | TGCGCCAGCAGCAAAACAGGGTTTTCGAATTCACCCCTCCACTTT
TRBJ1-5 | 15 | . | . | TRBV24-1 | CATSDPAGGNQPQHF | TGTGCCACCAGTGATCCGGCGGGCGGCAATCAGCCCCAGCATTTT
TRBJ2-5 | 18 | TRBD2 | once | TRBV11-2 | CASSLGIGTSGYQETQYF | TGTGCCAGCAGCTTAGGGATTGGGACTAGCGGATACCAAGAGACCCAGTACTTC
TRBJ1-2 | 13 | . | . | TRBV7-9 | CASSLFRGPGNTF | TGTGCCAGCAGCTTATTCAGGGGCCCGGGGAACACCTTC
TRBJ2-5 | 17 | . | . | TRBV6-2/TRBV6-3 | CASSYPRDRRSAETQYF | TGTGCCAGCAGTTACCCCCGAGACAGGCGAAGTGCGGAGACCCAGTACTTC